This passage covers 30 T cell receptor beta chains from one sample sequenced in a study of blood T cells in healthy people across ages. Alongside a J-beta primer mix, a sample-barcoded 5' primer served in a second PCR lasting roughly 6 to 11 cycles. TCRdb re-analysed the 5' RACE reads in MiXCR, keeping a single row per CDR3 protein. The table includes about 1.4 million distinct CDR3 sequences, 45% to 70% detected once. The sample consisted of blood. These receptors came from a young man in good health.

Only a few counts were recorded for this clonotype. V and J are TRBV7-9 and TRBJ1-2; D remains ambiguous. Trimming pared 5 bases from V and 4 bases from J, leaving 14 bases between. The germline V gene has CDR1 SEHNR and CDR2 FQNEAQ (reference sequence). This CDR3 region has 14 residues. CDR3 loop: CASSPPSASYGYTF. In DNA form, the CDR3 reads TGTGCCAGCAGCCCCCCATCCGCTAGCTATGGCTACACCTTC.

This clonotype showed up just once. The V call is TRBV4-1, the J call TRBJ2-7; possible D gene TRBD2, 6 bases. Germline assignment: CDR1 MGHRA and CDR2 YSYEKL. Trimming took 0 bases from V and 4 from J, leaving 10 bases between them. CDR3 length: 14 amino acids. The CDR3 DNA sequence: TGCGCCAGCAGCCAAGATTTTGGGGGGTACGAGCAGTACTTC. Its protein is CASSQDFGGYEQYF.

This clonotype was counted only a few times. CDR3 DNA sequence: TGTGCCAGCAGTTACCGGGACAGGTTCTACGAGCAGTACTTC. This codes for CASSYRDRFYEQYF. The chain has TRBV6-6 and TRBJ2-5; 8 bases align to TRBD1. The DNA matches TRBJ2-7 better at its end, which makes the J call doubtful. The CDR3 runs to 14 residues. Looked up from germline, CDR1 is MNHNY and CDR2 is SVGAGI (reference sequence).

This clonotype was counted once. The J gene is TRBJ1-1, the V gene TRBV20-1, with D maybe TRBD1 (5 bases). The ends were cut back, 3 bases at V and 1 base at J, with 21 bases in the middle. In germline, CDR1 is DFQATT, CDR2 SNEGSKA (reference sequence). The CDR3 has 17 residues. In DNA, the CDR3 is TGCAGTGCTAGGGACGCCCCTGGGAGGGGCCCGAACACTGAAGCTTTCTTT. Amino acid sequence: CSARDAPGRGPNTEAFF.

This rearrangement joins TRBV4-3 to TRBJ2-7; a possible D gene is TRBD1 (5 bases). CDR1 is LGHNA and CDR2 is YSLEER in the germline V gene. The CDR3 has 13 amino acids. The V and J ends lost 1 base and 4 bases respectively, with 8 bases between them. CDR3 nucleotide sequence: TGCGCCAGCAGCCAAGTCAGGGAATACGAGCAGTACTTC. It yields the protein CASSQVREYEQYF.

This clonotype was observed a few times. The CDR3 region has the DNA TGCAGCGTTGAAGGAATTTCGGAACAGGGAGGCGAAAAACTGTTTTTT. Its protein product is CSVEGISEQGGEKLFF. The V call is TRBV29-1, the J call TRBJ1-4, with D possibly matching TRBD1 (6 bases). From germline, CDR1 is SQVTM and CDR2 ANQGSEA. Trimming took off 1 base at V and 8 bases at J, with 20 bases between the two ends. This CDR3 comprises 16 residues.

The V gene is TRBV24-1, the J gene TRBJ1-1; no reliable D call. V was clipped by 5 bases and J by 3 bases, with 12 bases between them. Germline V CDR1 and CDR2: KGHDR, SFDVKD. This CDR3 region has 14 residues. The CDR3 here is CATSAASRDTEAFF. CDR3 nucleotide sequence: TGTGCCACCAGTGCCGCCTCTCGGGACACTGAAGCTTTCTTT.

This chain uses TRBV7-2 with TRBJ2-3; D not certain. V lost 2 bases to trimming and J lost 4 bases, with 10 bases between them. There are 14 residues in the CDR3. In germline, CDR1 is SGHTA, CDR2 FQGNSA. The CDR3: CASSLFPGPDTQYF. The CDR3 coding sequence is TGTGCCAGCAGCTTATTTCCCGGCCCAGATACGCAGTATTTT. The whole variable domain, filled in from reference TRBV7-2 and TRBJ2-3, reads GAGVSQSPSNKVTEKGKDVELRCDPISGHTALYWYRQSLGQGLEFLIYFQGNSAPDKSGLPSDRFSAERTGGSVSTLTIQRTQQEDSAVYLCASSLFPGPDTQYFGPGTRLTVL.

The chain employs TRBV29-1 and TRBJ2-3; D may be TRBD2 (5 bases). This CDR3 contains 16 residues. Germline CDR1 and CDR2: SQVTM and ANQGSEA. Trimming shortened V by 5 bases and J by 3 bases, and 21 bases separated the two germline ends. The CDR3 nucleotides are TGCAGCGTTCTTAATGGTGAGGGCCTGATTACAGATACGCAGTATTTT. This encodes CSVLNGEGLITDTQYF.

This clonotype was detected only once. This chain connects TRBV29-1 to TRBJ2-1, with a possible D match to TRBD2 (5 bases). With the DNA end fitting TRBJ2-7 better, the J assignment may be wrong. The germline V gene encodes CDR1 SQVTM and CDR2 ANQGSEA. The CDR3 spans 13 residues. CDR3 residues: CSAGVRSYNEQYF. The CDR3 DNA is TGCAGCGCCGGGGTAAGATCCTACAATGAGCAGTACTTC.

V usage is TRBV20-1 and J usage is TRBJ1-2, with D possibly being TRBD1 (5 bases). The CDR3 covers 13 residues. The V end lost 6 bases, the J end lost 8 bases, and 19 bases lay between the germline ends. The germline CDR1 and CDR2 sequences are DFQATT and SNEGSKA (reference sequence). The CDR3 DNA reads TGCAGTGCCCCGAATGGGGGTGGGGAAGGCTACACCTTC. Translating it yields CSAPNGGGEGYTF.

V is TRBV20-1 and J is TRBJ2-7; 7 bases are shared with TRBD2. V lost 3 bases and J lost 5; bases outside the gene matches: 7. This CDR3 comprises 13 residues. Germline lookup yields CDR1 DFQATT and CDR2 SNEGSKA (reference sequence). CDR3 residues: CSASGREFNEQYF. The CDR3 DNA reads as TGCAGTGCTAGTGGGAGGGAGTTCAACGAGCAGTACTTC.

V and J are TRBV27 and TRBJ2-7; 10 bases are shared with TRBD2. The germline CDR1 and CDR2 sequences are MNHEY and SMNVEV (reference sequence). The CDR3 spans 15 residues. V dropped 2 bases and J dropped 7; count of bases not matched to a gene: 8. The CDR3 nucleotides are TGTGCCAGCAGTTTACTAGCGGGAGATTTAGATGAGCAGTACTTC. Its translation: CASSLLAGDLDEQYF.

The chain has TRBV7-2 and TRBJ2-1, with 9 bases that match TRBD2. Per germline, CDR1 SGHTA and CDR2 FQGNSA. The length of the CDR3 is 14 residues. With V trimmed by 4 bases and J by 8 bases, 6 bases remained unmatched. Here the CDR3 reads CASSSGLAQDEQFF. CDR3 sequence (DNA): TGTGCCAGCAGCTCTGGACTAGCGCAAGATGAGCAGTTCTTC.

The rearrangement joins TRBV20-1 to TRBJ1-5; the D gene is possibly TRBD1 (6 bases). Between the trimmed V and J ends, which lost 0 bases and 7 bases, there was a span of 13 bases. The CDR3 is 14 residues long. Germline-derived CDR1 and CDR2 are DFQATT and SNEGSKA (reference sequence). The CDR3: CSARDTGARQPQHF. The CDR3 DNA follows: TGCAGTGCTAGAGATACGGGGGCGCGGCAGCCCCAGCATTTT.

The chain is built from TRBV11-2 and TRBJ2-7, with D unclear. Germline loops: CDR1 SGHAT, CDR2 FQNNGV. Trimming shortened V by 0 bases and J by 3 bases, and 15 bases separated the two germline ends. CDR3 length equals 16 residues. The CDR3 loop is CASSLEASGFLYEQYF. The CDR3 region has the DNA TGTGCCAGCAGCTTAGAAGCGAGTGGTTTTCTCTACGAGCAGTACTTC.

The genes are TRBV27 and TRBJ1-1; TRBD1 agrees at 8 bases. The trim removed 5 bases at V and 5 bases at J, leaving 4 bases unmatched. CDR3 length: 13 amino acids. The V gene's germline CDR1 is MNHEY and CDR2 SMNVEV (reference sequence). The CDR3 bases are TGTGCCAGCAGTCCTCACAGGGGGACTGAAGCTTTCTTT. Protein sequence: CASSPHRGTEAFF.

This clonotype was picked up a small number of times. This rearrangement joins TRBV5-5 to TRBJ2-7, with D hard to call. V gave up 2 bases and J gave up 2 bases, with 8 bases separating them. The CDR3 runs to 13 residues. Germline CDR1 is SGHKS and CDR2 is YYEKEE (reference sequence). The CDR3 region is CASSFSIAYEQYF. The DNA of the CDR3 is TGTGCCAGCAGCTTCTCCATAGCCTACGAGCAGTACTTC.

V and J are TRBV3-1 and TRBJ2-7, with 9 positions matching TRBD1. The V and J ends lost 4 bases and 3 bases, in that order; junction bases with no gene match: 7. Germline assignment: CDR1 LGHDT and CDR2 YNNKEL (reference sequence). This CDR3 region has 15 residues. The CDR3 protein is CASSPDGTGNYEQYF. The CDR3, as DNA: TGTGCCAGCAGCCCCGATGGGACAGGGAACTACGAGCAGTACTTC.

This clonotype was seen a single time. Relative to the germline gene, one junction end is altered; a read error may explain this. The J gene is TRBJ2-1, the V gene TRBV5-1, with 7 bases that match TRBD1. The CDR3 sequence is 14 residues long. CDR1 is SGHRS and CDR2 is YFSETQ in the germline V gene. The CDR3 DNA sequence: TGCGCCGGCAGCTTGACAGGGTGGGACAATGAGCAGTTCTTC. Translation: CAGSLTGWDNEQFF.

This clonotype appeared a few times. This chain joins TRBV11-2 and TRBJ2-1, with D possibly matching TRBD1 (7 bases). Germline assignment: CDR1 SGHAT and CDR2 FQNNGV. V shed 1 base and J shed 5 bases, with 12 bases lying between them. The CDR3 is made up of 15 amino acids. This CDR3 reads CASSLGRGQNNEQFF. CDR3 sequence (DNA): TGTGCCAGCAGCTTAGGGAGGGGGCAGAACAATGAGCAGTTCTTC. Looking up the rest from reference TRBV11-2 and TRBJ2-1 gives the full variable domain: EAGVAQSPRYKIIEKRQSVAFWCNPISGHATLYWYQQILGQGPKLLIQFQNNGVVDDSQLPKDRFSAERLKGVDSTLKIQPAKLEDSAVYLCASSLGRGQNNEQFFGPGTRLTVL.

This clonotype was detected only a few times. The chain couples TRBV20-1 to TRBJ1-2, with D unclear. This CDR3 is built from 12 residues. Germline V gene sequence: CDR1 DFQATT, CDR2 SNEGSKA (reference sequence). V was shortened by 6 bases and J by 2 bases, with 10 bases between the two germline ends. CDR3 region: CSAFGRNYGYTF. In DNA, the CDR3 is TGCAGTGCGTTCGGTCGGAACTATGGCTACACCTTC.

The chain carries TRBV29-1 and TRBJ2-5; the D gene is possibly TRBD2 (6 bases). The ends were cut back, 3 bases at V and 4 bases at J, with 15 bases in the middle. CDR1 and CDR2 (germline): SQVTM, ANQGSEA. The CDR3 is made up of 14 amino acids. CDR3 nucleotide sequence: TGCAGCGTTGAGGAGGGATCATTCTCAGAGACCCAGTACTTC. Translating it yields CSVEEGSFSETQYF.

The chain uses TRBV9 and TRBJ1-4, with D possibly matching TRBD1 (6 bases). The CDR3 contains 16 residues. V lost 4 bases to trimming and J lost 5 bases, with 18 bases between them. From germline, CDR1 is SGDLS and CDR2 YYNGEE. The CDR3 DNA follows: TGTGCCAGCAGCTTAGAACCGGGACACGTCAATGAAAAACTGTTTTTT. As protein: CASSLEPGHVNEKLFF.

The chain has TRBV4-1 and TRBJ2-7; D is perhaps TRBD1 or TRBD2 (6 bases each). The J call may not be correct, given that the DNA end is closer to TRBJ2-4. This CDR3 has 18 amino acids. CDR1 and CDR2 from the germline V gene are MGHRA and YSYEKL. Here the CDR3 reads CASSQEAEGHLSKNIQYF. CDR3 sequence (DNA): TGCGCCAGCAGCCAAGAAGCGGAGGGACACCTCTCCAAAAACATTCAGTACTTC.

This chain links TRBV7-2 with TRBJ2-5, with D possibly matching TRBD1 (5 bases). The DNA end is a closer match to TRBJ2-1, so the J assignment may be wrong. Germline CDR1 is SGHTA and CDR2 is FQGNSA. The CDR3 totals 15 residues. The chain's CDR3 is CASSLDLTAQETQFF. CDR3 in DNA: TGTGCCAGCAGCTTAGACCTGACAGCTCAAGAGACCCAGTTCTTC.

The rearrangement links TRBV7-8 to TRBJ1-2; the match to TRBD1 covers 8 bases. Germline-derived CDR1 and CDR2 are SGHVS and FQNEAQ. The junction had 8 bases not matched to a gene; V was cut back by 11 bases and J by 3 bases. This CDR3 region has 13 residues. CDR3 sequence (DNA): TGTGCCGTCTCAGGGGGCAAGGACTATGGCTACACCTTC. This translates into CAVSGGKDYGYTF.

This clonotype was found a few times. The chain links TRBV4-1 to TRBJ2-1; D is uncertain. From germline, CDR1 is MGHRA and CDR2 YSYEKL. V lost 0 bases to trimming and J lost 5 bases, with 8 bases between them. The CDR3 totals 14 residues. This chain's CDR3 is CASSQEDTDNEQFF. The DNA of the CDR3 is TGCGCCAGCAGCCAAGAGGATACCGACAATGAGCAGTTCTTC.

The chain employs TRBV4-3 and TRBJ2-7; 7 bases line up with TRBD1. The closer fit of TRBJ2-5 to the DNA end suggests the J call may be wrong. Germline V CDR1 and CDR2: LGHNA, YSLEER. This CDR3 contains 15 residues. The CDR3 DNA reads as TGCGCCAGCAGCCAAGGCTACAGGGGCGAAGAGACCCAGTACTTC. This codes for CASSQGYRGEETQYF.

V usage is TRBV9 and J usage is TRBJ2-5, with D maybe TRBD2 (6 bases). Deletions cut 3 bases from V and 5 bases from J, with 17 bases between. There are 15 residues in the CDR3. Germline loops: CDR1 SGDLS, CDR2 YYNGEE. The CDR3 DNA is TGTGCCAGCAGCGCGGGGGTGTTGTATCTGGAGACCCAGTACTTC. Translating gives CASSAGVLYLETQYF.